The 19 T cell receptor beta chains presented below share a single source sample, sequenced in a study of neurological immune-mediated disorders. TCRdb redid the calling of the 5' RACE reads with MiXCR, one entry per CDR3 protein. The sample contains 90,000 to 100,000 distinct CDR3 sequences, roughly 3.5% of which appear only once. The sequenced material came from PBMCs. These receptors originate from a woman younger than 30 with multiple sclerosis.

This clonotype has just a few counts. The chain has TRBV7-9 and TRBJ1-5; the D is unclear. V dropped 5 bases and J dropped 2 bases, with 7 bases sitting between them. Germline CDR1 is SEHNR and CDR2 is FQNEAQ (reference sequence). The CDR3 is 13 residues long. The CDR3 loop is CASSKTGNQPQHF. The CDR3 DNA sequence: TGTGCCAGCAGCAAGACGGGCAATCAGCCCCAGCATTTT.

This clonotype was counted only a few times. The chain has TRBV7-8 and TRBJ1-1, with D unclear. This CDR3 region has 13 residues. V dropped 5 bases and J dropped 8 bases, with 15 bases sitting between them. From germline, CDR1 is SGHVS and CDR2 FQNEAQ. The CDR3 spells CASSPGLTAEAFF. CDR3 bases: TGTGCCAGCAGCCCGGGCCTAACGGCCGAAGCTTTCTTT.

In its sample, this clonotype was seen many times. This chain uses TRBV4-3 with TRBJ2-3; TRBD2 matches 10 bases. The V gene's germline CDR1 is LGHNA and CDR2 YSLEER. The V gene end was trimmed by 6 bases and the J gene end by 3 bases; junction bases not matched to a gene: 3. CDR3 length: 14 residues. DNA for the CDR3: TGCGCCAGCAGGCCGGGACTAGCGACAGATACGCAGTATTTT. This codes for CASRPGLATDTQYF.

Concerning this clonotype itself: With a much larger clone just one base away, this may be a read error. J is TRBJ2-4 and V is TRBV5-8, with D possibly TRBD1 on 5 matching bases. CDR3 length: 15 residues. The germline gives CDR1 SGHTS, CDR2 YDEGEE. In DNA, the CDR3 is TGTGCCAACAGCTTGGCAGGGTTGGCCAAAAACATTCAGTACTTC. Its protein is CANSLAGLAKNIQYF.

In this sample, this clonotype turned up many times. The chain combines TRBV11-1 with TRBJ1-2, with TRBD1 matching over 7 bases. CDR1 is SGHAT, CDR2 FQDESV, per germline (reference sequence). The CDR3 has 14 amino acids. V was pared by 4 bases and J by 4 bases, with 6 bases of the junction left unmatched. The CDR3 region is CASSSGTDFYGYTF. The CDR3 DNA follows: TGTGCCAGCAGCTCCGGGACAGATTTCTATGGCTACACCTTC.

At least ten counts were recorded for this clonotype. The gene calls are TRBV7-2 and TRBJ1-1, with 9 bases fitting TRBD1. The germline V gene encodes CDR1 SGHTA and CDR2 FQGNSA. Germline trimming cut 4 bases from V and 5 bases from J; bases unmatched to any gene: 5. The CDR3 is 14 residues long. Written as DNA, the CDR3 is TGTGCCAGCAGCTCACAACAGGGGGCTACTGAAGCTTTCTTT. Amino acids: CASSSQQGATEAFF.

This clonotype was counted ten times or more. This rearrangement joins TRBV12-3 or TRBV12-4 to TRBJ2-6; D possibly corresponds to TRBD2 (5 bases). The germline V and J ends were trimmed by 3 bases and 4 bases, with 10 bases remaining between them. There are 15 residues in the CDR3. The DNA of the CDR3 is TGTGCCAGCAGTTTTTCGGGATCCGGGGCCAACGTCCTGACTTTC. Protein product: CASSFSGSGANVLTF.

Ten or more counts support this clonotype. The chain combines TRBV20-1 with TRBJ2-3; 11 bases map to TRBD2. The CDR3 has 15 residues. V shed 6 bases, J shed 4 bases, and the junction held 9 bases outside the gene matches. Germline V gene lookup returns CDR1 DFQATT and CDR2 SNEGSKA (reference sequence). This CDR3 reads CSAHIAGGPPDTQYF. The DNA for the CDR3 is TGCAGTGCCCACATAGCGGGGGGGCCTCCAGATACGCAGTATTTT.

This clonotype was seen repeatedly, ten times or more. J is TRBJ2-5 and V is TRBV5-1; no definite D call. Trimming pared 0 bases from V and 3 bases from J, leaving 9 bases between. This CDR3 region has 14 residues. Germline V gene data show CDR1 as SGHRS and CDR2 as YFSETQ. The CDR3 loop is CASSLVRFEETQYF. CDR3 DNA sequence: TGCGCCAGCAGCTTGGTTAGGTTTGAAGAGACCCAGTACTTC.

On this clonotype: A much larger clonotype is one base distant, so this may be a read error. Written as DNA, the CDR3 is TGTGTCAGCAGCCCCGGGACCTTGGCGTACTTC. Its translation is CVSSPGTLAYF. The chain couples TRBV7-9 to TRBJ2-7; D may be TRBD1 or TRBD2 (5 bases each). Germline-derived CDR1 and CDR2 are SEHNR and FQNEAQ (reference sequence). There are 11 residues in the CDR3.

This clonotype was observed at least ten times. The chain couples TRBV20-1 to TRBJ1-2; tentatively, D is TRBD1 (5 bases). Trimming took 1 base from V and 12 from J, leaving 15 bases between them. The CDR3 contains 12 residues. In germline, CDR1 is DFQATT, CDR2 SNEGSKA (reference sequence). In DNA, the CDR3 is TGCAGTGCTAGAGTTCTGGGGCTCCCGCACACCTTC. Its translation is CSARVLGLPHTF.

This clonotype has a count of ten or more. The genes are TRBV6-5 and TRBJ1-2, with D possibly TRBD1 on 6 matching bases. CDR3 length equals 14 residues. Germline V lookup: CDR1 MNHEY, CDR2 SVGAGI. With 0 bases removed from V and 7 bases from J, the gap between germline ends came to 12 bases. CDR3 DNA: TGTGCCAGCAGTTACTCGAGGGGGGGCCGTGGCTACACCTTC. It translates to CASSYSRGGRGYTF.

This clonotype was seen repeatedly, ten times or more. The chain is built from TRBV20-1 and TRBJ2-2; 11 bases align to TRBD1. The CDR3 runs 13 residues. V lost 2 bases, J lost 13 bases, and 6 bases stayed unmatched. CDR1 DFQATT and CDR2 SNEGSKA come from the germline V gene (reference sequence). CDR3 sequence: CSARTWTGGGLFF. In DNA form, the CDR3 reads TGCAGTGCTAGAACCTGGACAGGGGGCGGGCTGTTTTTT.

This clonotype was observed many times. V usage is TRBV27 and J usage is TRBJ2-3; 11 nucleotides agree with TRBD2. This CDR3 is 16 amino acids long. CDR1 is MNHEY, CDR2 SMNVEV, per germline (reference sequence). The ends lost 6 bases at V and 6 bases at J; junction bases unmatched: 11. DNA of the CDR3: TGTGCCAGCAGCCCCCTTAGCGGGAGGGCCAGGGATACGCAGTATTTT. Residues: CASSPLSGRARDTQYF.

Ten or more counts support this clonotype. The chain uses TRBV20-1 and TRBJ1-1; D not certain. CDR3 length: 12 amino acids. Looked up from germline, CDR1 is DFQATT and CDR2 is SNEGSKA (reference sequence). V was trimmed by 5 bases and J by 8 bases, leaving 15 bases between them. The CDR3 loop reads CSAASPSGEAFF. The CDR3 coding sequence is TGCAGTGCTGCAAGTCCTAGCGGAGAAGCTTTCTTT.

This clonotype came up many times. The rearrangement joins TRBV19 to TRBJ2-7; D remains ambiguous. Trimming took off 4 bases at V and 5 bases at J, with 12 bases between the two ends. The CDR3 is made up of 13 amino acids. Per germline, CDR1 LNHDA and CDR2 SQIVND (reference sequence). CDR3 sequence: CASSTSVANEQYF. As DNA, the CDR3 is TGTGCCAGTAGTACATCTGTGGCGAACGAGCAGTACTTC.

There are many counts of this clonotype. V and J are TRBV5-1 and TRBJ2-5, with 16 nucleotides matching TRBD2. Germline lookup yields CDR1 SGHRS and CDR2 YFSETQ. The CDR3 totals 17 residues. Trimming cost V 4 bases and J 5 bases; bases outside gene matches: 8. CDR3 protein: CASSKPGLAGGKETQYF. DNA of the CDR3: TGCGCCAGCAGCAAACCGGGACTAGCGGGGGGGAAGGAGACCCAGTACTTC.

This clonotype has a count of ten or more. The CDR3 DNA reads as TGTGCCAGCAGCTCCCCTAGCAGCGGGAGTGGCAATGAGCAGTTCTTC. Encoded protein: CASSSPSSGSGNEQFF. V usage is TRBV5-5 and J usage is TRBJ2-1; 8 nucleotides align to TRBD2. The CDR3 has 16 residues. Looked up from germline, CDR1 is SGHKS and CDR2 is YYEKEE (reference sequence). V lost 3 bases and J lost 6; bases outside the gene matches: 11.

On this clonotype: A much larger clone lies a single base off, so this may be a read error. V and J are TRBV7-2 and TRBJ2-3; no definite D call. Looked up from germline, CDR1 is SGHTA and CDR2 is FQGNSA. CDR3 length equals 14 residues. The CDR3 DNA sequence: TGTGCCAGCAGCTCCCGAAGGTTGGCGGATACGAAGTATTTT. This sequence encodes CASSSRRLADTKYF.